The 18 T cell receptor beta chains below come from one sample, sequenced in a study of Ad26.COV2.S vaccination and SARS-CoV-2 variants. The assay was immunoSEQ multiplex PCR, and TCRdb's table has in-frame clones only and misses some. The repertoire includes 300,000 to 450,000 clones, just over 90% of them detected once, and about 3.9% sits in the top ten. The sequenced sample was peripheral blood, obtained after recovery from COVID-19. The receptors shown here come from a human donor who had recovered from COVID-19.

This clone was picked up many times. Other DNA sequences in this specimen translate into the identical CDR3. The rearrangement uses TRBV2 and TRBJ1-2; D is unresolved. Germline loops: CDR1 SNHLY, CDR2 FYNNEI. Trimming pared 3 bases from V and 3 bases from J, leaving 8 bases between. The length of the CDR3 is 13 residues. The CDR3 nucleotides are TGTGCCAGCAGTGACAGGCCGGACTATGGCTACACCTTC. This encodes CASSDRPDYGYTF.

This rearrangement joins TRBV7-9 to TRBJ2-1, with D unclear. CDR1 is SEHNR, CDR2 FQNEAQ, per germline (reference sequence). The CDR3 extends over 16 amino acids. The V end lost 4 bases, the J end lost 4 bases, and 17 bases lay between the germline ends. The CDR3 DNA is TGTGCCAGCAGCTCTTATCAAGGCGGATCTTACAATGAGCAGTTCTTC. It is translated as CASSSYQGGSYNEQFF.

The CDR3 DNA sequence: TGTGCCAGTCGGACAGGGCAGAATGAAAAACTGTTTTTT. Its translation: CASRTGQNEKLFF. The chain couples TRBV19 to TRBJ1-4, with TRBD1 matching 8 bases. Germline V gene sequence: CDR1 LNHDA, CDR2 SQIVND (reference sequence). This CDR3 comprises 13 residues. With V trimmed by 8 bases and J by 5 bases, 4 bases remained unmatched.

The chain joins TRBV9 to TRBJ2-2; 13 bases align to TRBD2. CDR1 SGDLS and CDR2 YYNGEE come from the germline V gene. V dropped 0 bases and J dropped 6; count of bases not matched to a gene: 2. CDR3 size: 16 residues. The CDR3 region has the DNA TGTGCCAGCAGCGTAGTGACTAGCGGGGGGCCCGGGGAGCTGTTTTTT. It is translated as CASSVVTSGGPGELFF.

This rearrangement joins TRBV7-2 to TRBJ2-5; 12 positions agree with TRBD2. J was trimmed by 4 bases and V by 3 bases; bases with no gene match: 6. Germline CDR1 reads SGHTA; CDR2 reads FQGNSA. The CDR3 is 16 residues long. Here the CDR3 reads CASSLLAGGPLETQYF. DNA of the CDR3: TGTGCCAGCAGCTTGCTAGCGGGGGGGCCTTTAGAGACCCAGTACTTC.

The chain carries TRBV6-5 and TRBJ2-7; tentatively, D is TRBD2 (6 bases). The V and J ends lost 6 bases and 7 bases respectively, with 10 bases between them. Germline V gives CDR1 MNHEY, CDR2 SVGAGI. This CDR3 spans 11 amino acids. CDR3 residues: CASRLGGEQYF. In DNA form, the CDR3 reads TGTGCCAGCAGGCTCGGGGGAGAGCAGTACTTC.

This clone was counted only a few times. The chain carries TRBV6-2 or TRBV6-3 and TRBJ2-3; D unclear. The CDR3 spans 13 residues. Germline-derived CDR1 and CDR2 are MNHEY and SVGEGT. V lost 2 bases and J lost 4, with 7 bases in between. The CDR3 DNA reads TGTGCCAGCAGTTACAGTTTCTCAGATACGCAGTATTTT. Translation gives CASSYSFSDTQYF.

The CDR3 loop reads CATSEGTWGEQFF. The CDR3 nucleotides read TGTGCCACCAGTGAAGGGACCTGGGGTGAGCAGTTCTTC. The chain uses TRBV24-1 and TRBJ2-1; D is possibly TRBD1 or TRBD2 (5 bases each). V was clipped by 4 bases and J by 9 bases, with 12 bases between them. The CDR3 is 13 residues long. Germline V gives CDR1 KGHDR, CDR2 SFDVKD.

The chain uses TRBV5-1 and TRBJ2-2; a possible D gene is TRBD2 (6 bases). The germline V and J ends were trimmed by 2 bases and 5 bases, with 7 bases remaining between them. From germline, CDR1 is SGHRS and CDR2 YFSETQ. The CDR3 is made up of 13 amino acids. The CDR3 reads CASSFGGTGELFF. The CDR3 nucleotides are TGCGCCAGCAGCTTTGGGGGGACCGGGGAGCTGTTTTTT. Full variable domain (missing parts from reference TRBV5-1 and TRBJ2-2): KAGVTQTPRYLIKTRGQQVTLSCSPISGHRSVSWYQQTPGQGLQFLFEYFSETQRNKGNFPGRFSGRQFSNSRSEMNVSTLELGDSALYLCASSFGGTGELFFGEGSRLTVL.

This rearrangement joins TRBV5-4 to TRBJ2-7, with D unresolved. CDR1 SGHNT and CDR2 YYREEE come from the germline V gene (reference sequence). This CDR3 comprises 14 residues. Trimming took 0 bases from V and 5 from J, leaving 12 bases between them. The CDR3 DNA reads as TGTGCCAGCAGCTTGGGGGTGGGTAAAGACGAGCAGTACTTC. Its translation is CASSLGVGKDEQYF.

V is TRBV11-2 and J is TRBJ2-7; D perhaps matches TRBD1 (5 bases). Deletions cut 5 bases from V and 10 bases from J, with 9 bases between. The CDR3 has 10 residues. Germline values: CDR1 SGHAT, CDR2 FQNNGV. The CDR3 reads CASSQTAQYF. The CDR3 nucleotides read TGTGCCAGCAGCCAGACAGCACAGTACTTC.

The rearrangement joins TRBV29-1 to TRBJ2-5, with D possibly matching TRBD2 (5 bases). TRBJ2-7 explains the end of the DNA better; the J call may be wrong. Germline lookup yields CDR1 SQVTM and CDR2 ANQGSEA. The CDR3 length is 14 residues. The CDR3 sequence: CSVLTTGSSYEQYF. CDR3 coding DNA: TGCAGCGTTTTGACGACGGGGAGCTCCTACGAGCAGTACTTC.

CDR3 sequence: CASSYAGQANTIYF. The CDR3 DNA reads TGTGCCAGCAGTTACGCGGGACAGGCAAACACCATATATTTT. The gene calls are TRBV6-5 and TRBJ1-3, with 8 bases aligning to TRBD1. In germline, CDR1 is MNHEY, CDR2 SVGAGI. The CDR3 runs 14 residues. V lost 2 bases to trimming and J lost 6 bases; unmatched junction nucleotides: 3.

The chain couples TRBV7-9 to TRBJ2-3; TRBD2 might be the D (5 bases). V shed 5 bases and J shed 4 bases, with 10 bases lying between them. The CDR3 runs 13 residues. From germline, CDR1 is SEHNR and CDR2 FQNEAQ (reference sequence). The CDR3 region has the DNA TGTGCCAGCAGCCTCCACGGGGCAGATACGCAGTATTTT. It translates to CASSLHGADTQYF. Full variable domain (rest looked up from reference TRBV7-9 and TRBJ2-3): DTGVSQNPRHKITKRGQNVTFRCDPISEHNRLYWYRQTLGQGPEFLTYFQNEAQLEKSRLLSDRFSAERPKGSFSTLEIQRTEQGDSAMYLCASSLHGADTQYFGPGTRLTVL.

The rearrangement links TRBV18 to TRBJ1-1; a weak D match, TRBD1 (5 bases). The CDR3 runs 17 residues. With 2 bases removed from V and 4 bases from J, the gap between germline ends came to 20 bases. Germline V lookup: CDR1 KGHSH, CDR2 LQKENI. The CDR3 sequence: CASSPTVVAGGGTEAFF. For the CDR3, the DNA is TGTGCCAGCTCACCAACAGTAGTGGCCGGGGGTGGCACTGAAGCTTTCTTT.

This clone was seen a handful of times. DNA of the CDR3: TGTGCCAGCAGCCAAGGACAGGGGGTAGGCTACACCTTC. This translates into CASSQGQGVGYTF. This chain connects TRBV3-1 (or the pseudogene TRBV3-2) to TRBJ1-2, with 9 bases matching TRBD1. Looked up from germline, CDR1 is LGHDT and CDR2 is YNNKEL (reference sequence). V shed 1 base and J 8 bases; nucleotides not matched to a gene: 2. The CDR3 runs 13 residues.

The chain joins TRBV9 to TRBJ2-3; no clear D gene. Germline values: CDR1 SGDLS, CDR2 YYNGEE. The CDR3 sequence is 15 residues long. V was trimmed by 0 bases and J by 0 bases, leaving 8 bases between them. CDR3 in amino acids: CASSVDGPSTDTQYF. Written as DNA, the CDR3 is TGTGCCAGCAGCGTAGACGGACCTAGCACAGATACGCAGTATTTT. Complete variable domain (other parts from reference TRBV9 and TRBJ2-3): DSGVTQTPKHLITATGQRVTLRCSPRSGDLSVYWYQQSLDQGLQFLIQYYNGEERAKGNILERFSAQQFPDLHSELNLSSLELGDSALYFCASSVDGPSTDTQYFGPGTRLTVL.

The chain joins TRBV10-1 to TRBJ2-7; D is uncertain. Germline assignment: CDR1 WNHNN and CDR2 SYGVQD (reference sequence). This CDR3 spans 12 amino acids. Deletions cut 6 bases from V and 5 bases from J, with 11 bases between. As DNA, the CDR3 is TGCGCCAGCAGCGGTAATAGCCACGAGCAGTACTTC. It yields the protein CASSGNSHEQYF.